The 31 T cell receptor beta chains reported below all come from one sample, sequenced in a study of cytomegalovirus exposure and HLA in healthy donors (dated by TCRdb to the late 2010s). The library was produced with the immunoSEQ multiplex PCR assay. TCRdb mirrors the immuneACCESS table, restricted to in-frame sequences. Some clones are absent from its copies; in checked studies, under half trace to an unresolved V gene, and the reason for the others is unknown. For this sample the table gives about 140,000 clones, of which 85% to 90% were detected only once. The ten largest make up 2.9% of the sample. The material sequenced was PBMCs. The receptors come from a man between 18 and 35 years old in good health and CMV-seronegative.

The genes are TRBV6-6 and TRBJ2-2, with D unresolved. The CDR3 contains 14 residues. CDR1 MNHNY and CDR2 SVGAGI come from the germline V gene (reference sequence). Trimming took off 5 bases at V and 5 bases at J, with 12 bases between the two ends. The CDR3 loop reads CASSPPYETGELFF. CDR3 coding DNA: TGTGCCAGCAGTCCCCCGTATGAGACCGGGGAGCTGTTTTTT.

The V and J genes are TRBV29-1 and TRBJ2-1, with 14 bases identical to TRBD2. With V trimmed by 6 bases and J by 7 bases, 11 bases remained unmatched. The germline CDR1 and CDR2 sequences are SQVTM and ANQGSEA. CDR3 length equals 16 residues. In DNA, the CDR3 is TGCAGCGTAGGATCCGGGACTAGCGGGGGTAGGAATGAGCAGTTCTTC. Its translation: CSVGSGTSGGRNEQFF.

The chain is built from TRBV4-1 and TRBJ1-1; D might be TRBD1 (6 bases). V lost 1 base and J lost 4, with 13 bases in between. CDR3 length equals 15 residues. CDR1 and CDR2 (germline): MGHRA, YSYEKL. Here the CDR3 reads CASSQATTGITEAFF. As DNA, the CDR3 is TGCGCCAGCAGCCAAGCTACTACAGGGATCACTGAAGCTTTCTTT.

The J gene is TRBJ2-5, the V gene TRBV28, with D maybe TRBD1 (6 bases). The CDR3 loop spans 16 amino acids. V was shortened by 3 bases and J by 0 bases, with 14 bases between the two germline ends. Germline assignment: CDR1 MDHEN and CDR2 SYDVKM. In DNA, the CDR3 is TGTGCCAGCAGTTTGATCCAGGGGCAGTACCAAGAGACCCAGTACTTC. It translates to CASSLIQGQYQETQYF.

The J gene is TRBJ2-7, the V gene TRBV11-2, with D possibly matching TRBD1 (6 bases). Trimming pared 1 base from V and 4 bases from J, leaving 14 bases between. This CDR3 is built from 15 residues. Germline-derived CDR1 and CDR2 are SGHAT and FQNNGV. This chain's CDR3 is CASSLGAGVGYEQYF. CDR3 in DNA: TGTGCCAGCAGCTTAGGAGCAGGGGTGGGATACGAGCAGTACTTC.

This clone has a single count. In nucleotides, the CDR3 is TGCGCCAGCAGCTCGGGACTAGCGGGCAATGAGCAGTTCTTC. It translates to CASSSGLAGNEQFF. The chain carries TRBV5-1 and TRBJ2-1; 12 bases agree with TRBD2. Trimming removed 3 bases from V and 6 bases from J; junction bases left unmatched: 1. The CDR3 covers 14 residues. Germline-derived CDR1 and CDR2 are SGHRS and YFSETQ.

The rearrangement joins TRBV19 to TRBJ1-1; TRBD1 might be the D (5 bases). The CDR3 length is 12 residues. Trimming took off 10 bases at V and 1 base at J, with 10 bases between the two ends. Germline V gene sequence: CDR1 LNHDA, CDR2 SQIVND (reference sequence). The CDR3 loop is CATTQGNTEAFF. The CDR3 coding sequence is TGTGCCACCACCCAGGGGAACACTGAAGCTTTCTTT.

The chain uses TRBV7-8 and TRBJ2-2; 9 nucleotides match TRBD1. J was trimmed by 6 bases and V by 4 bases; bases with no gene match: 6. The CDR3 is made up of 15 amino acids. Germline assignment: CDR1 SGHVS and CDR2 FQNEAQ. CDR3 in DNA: TGTGCCAGCAGCTCTACAGGGGGCTTGGCCGGGGAGCTGTTTTTT. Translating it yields CASSSTGGLAGELFF.

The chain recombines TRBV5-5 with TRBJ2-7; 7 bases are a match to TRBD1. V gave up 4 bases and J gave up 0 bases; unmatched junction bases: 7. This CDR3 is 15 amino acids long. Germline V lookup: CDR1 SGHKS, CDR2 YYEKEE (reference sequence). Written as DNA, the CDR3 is TGTGCCAGCAGCCCCCCGACAGGGCCCTCCTACGAGCAGTACTTC. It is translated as CASSPPTGPSYEQYF.

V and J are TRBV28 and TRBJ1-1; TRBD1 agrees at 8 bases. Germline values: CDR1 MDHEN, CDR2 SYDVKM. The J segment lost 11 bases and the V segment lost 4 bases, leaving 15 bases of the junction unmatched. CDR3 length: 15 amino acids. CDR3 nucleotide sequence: TGTGCCAGCAGTTCCGCCGGGACAGGCCCATCGGGGGCTTTCTTT. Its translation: CASSSAGTGPSGAFF.

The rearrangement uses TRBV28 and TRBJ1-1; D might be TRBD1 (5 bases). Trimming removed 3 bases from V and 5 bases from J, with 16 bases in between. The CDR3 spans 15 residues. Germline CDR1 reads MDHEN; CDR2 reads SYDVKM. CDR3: CASSFVPGRGTEAFF. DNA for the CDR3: TGTGCCAGCAGTTTTGTTCCGGGTCGGGGGACTGAAGCTTTCTTT.

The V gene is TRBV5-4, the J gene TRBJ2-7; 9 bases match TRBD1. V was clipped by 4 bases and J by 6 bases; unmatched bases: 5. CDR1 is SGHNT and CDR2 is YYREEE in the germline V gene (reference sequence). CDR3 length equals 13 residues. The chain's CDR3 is CASSRDRGGEQYF. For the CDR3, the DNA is TGTGCCAGCAGCCGCGACAGGGGGGGCGAGCAGTACTTC.

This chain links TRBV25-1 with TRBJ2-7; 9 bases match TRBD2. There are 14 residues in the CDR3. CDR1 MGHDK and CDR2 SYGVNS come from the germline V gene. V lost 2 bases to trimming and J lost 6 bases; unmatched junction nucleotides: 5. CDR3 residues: CASSEAGGPGEQYF. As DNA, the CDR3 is TGTGCCAGCAGTGAAGCGGGAGGGCCCGGCGAGCAGTACTTC.

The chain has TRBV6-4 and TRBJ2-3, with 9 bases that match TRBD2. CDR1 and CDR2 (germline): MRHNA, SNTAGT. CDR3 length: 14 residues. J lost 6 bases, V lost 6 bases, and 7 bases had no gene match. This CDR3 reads CASSFRAGGDTQYF. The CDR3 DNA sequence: TGTGCCAGCAGCTTCAGGGCGGGAGGGGATACGCAGTATTTT.

The CDR3 reads CASSRGLAGYNEQFF. In DNA, the CDR3 is TGCGCCAGCAGCCGAGGACTAGCGGGTTACAATGAGCAGTTCTTC. This chain connects TRBV4-3 to TRBJ2-1; 11 nucleotides match TRBD2. This CDR3 has 15 residues. Germline CDR1 is LGHNA and CDR2 is YSLEER. V lost 4 bases to trimming and J lost 4 bases; unmatched junction nucleotides: 3.

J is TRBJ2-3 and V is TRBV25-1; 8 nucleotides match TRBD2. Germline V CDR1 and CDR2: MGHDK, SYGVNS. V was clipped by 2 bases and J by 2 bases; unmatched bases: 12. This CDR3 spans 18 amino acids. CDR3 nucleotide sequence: TGTGCCAGCAGTGAACTGGGCCGTAGGACTAGCCACACAGATACGCAGTATTTT. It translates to CASSELGRRTSHTDTQYF.

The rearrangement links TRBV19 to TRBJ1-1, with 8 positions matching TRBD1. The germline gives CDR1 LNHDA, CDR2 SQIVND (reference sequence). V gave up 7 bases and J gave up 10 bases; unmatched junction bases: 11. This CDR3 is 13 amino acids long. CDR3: CASTHQGASGAFF. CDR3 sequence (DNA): TGTGCCAGTACCCATCAGGGGGCGTCGGGAGCTTTCTTT.

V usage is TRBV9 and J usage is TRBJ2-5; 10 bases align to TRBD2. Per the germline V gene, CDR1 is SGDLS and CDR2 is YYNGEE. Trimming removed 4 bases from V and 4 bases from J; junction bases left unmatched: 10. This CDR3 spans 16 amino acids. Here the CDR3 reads CASSRTSSGGVETQYF. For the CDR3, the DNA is TGTGCCAGCAGCAGAACCTCTAGCGGGGGAGTAGAGACCCAGTACTTC.

CDR3 sequence reads: CASSSRDGGIYEQYF. CDR3 coding DNA: TGTGCCAGCAGCTCCCGGGACGGGGGGATTTACGAGCAGTACTTC. The chain is built from TRBV5-4 and TRBJ2-7; 7 bases line up with TRBD2. The CDR3 is made up of 15 amino acids. The V segment lost 3 bases and the J segment 4 bases; nucleotides outside the gene matches: 10. Germline V gene sequence: CDR1 SGHNT, CDR2 YYREEE (reference sequence).

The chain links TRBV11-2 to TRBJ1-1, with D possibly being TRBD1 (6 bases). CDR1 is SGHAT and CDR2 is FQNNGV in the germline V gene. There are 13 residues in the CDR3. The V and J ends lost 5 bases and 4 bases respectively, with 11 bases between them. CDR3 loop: CASSPARGTEAFF. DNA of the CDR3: TGTGCCAGCAGCCCAGCCAGGGGCACTGAAGCTTTCTTT. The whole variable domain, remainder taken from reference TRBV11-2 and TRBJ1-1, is EAGVAQSPRYKIIEKRQSVAFWCNPISGHATLYWYQQILGQGPKLLIQFQNNGVVDDSQLPKDRFSAERLKGVDSTLKIQPAKLEDSAVYLCASSPARGTEAFFGQGTRLTVV.

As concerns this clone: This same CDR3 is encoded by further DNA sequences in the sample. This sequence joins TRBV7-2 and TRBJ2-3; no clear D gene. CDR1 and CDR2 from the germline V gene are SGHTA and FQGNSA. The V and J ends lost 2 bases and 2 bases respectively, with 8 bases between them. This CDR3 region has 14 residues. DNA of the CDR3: TGTGCCAGCAGCTTATCAACCTACACAGATACGCAGTATTTT. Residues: CASSLSTYTDTQYF. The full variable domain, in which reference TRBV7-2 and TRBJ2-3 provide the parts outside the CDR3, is GAGVSQSPSNKVTEKGKDVELRCDPISGHTALYWYRQSLGQGLEFLIYFQGNSAPDKSGLPSDRFSAERTGGSVSTLTIQRTQQEDSAVYLCASSLSTYTDTQYFGPGTRLTVL.

The CDR3 loop reads CASSEYRAGRYEQYF. CDR3 nucleotides: TGCGCCAGCAGTGAGTACAGGGCCGGGAGGTACGAGCAGTACTTC. This chain uses TRBV10-1 with TRBJ2-7, with TRBD2 as a possible D gene (7 bases). CDR3 size: 15 residues. V was shortened by 1 base and J by 4 bases, with 14 bases between the two germline ends. Germline CDR1 is WNHNN and CDR2 is SYGVQD (reference sequence).

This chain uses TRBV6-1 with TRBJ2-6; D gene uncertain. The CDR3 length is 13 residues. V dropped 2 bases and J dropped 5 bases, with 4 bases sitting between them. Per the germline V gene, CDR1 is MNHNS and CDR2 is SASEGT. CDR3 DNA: TGTGCCAGCAGTGAATCTTGGGCCAACGTCCTGACTTTC. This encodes CASSESWANVLTF.

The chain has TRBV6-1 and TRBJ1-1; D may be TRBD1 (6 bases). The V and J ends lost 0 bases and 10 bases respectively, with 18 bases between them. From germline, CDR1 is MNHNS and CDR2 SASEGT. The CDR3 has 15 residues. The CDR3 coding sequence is TGTGCCAGCAGTGAAGCGGTCACAGGGTCGGTCGGAGCTTTCTTT. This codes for CASSEAVTGSVGAFF.

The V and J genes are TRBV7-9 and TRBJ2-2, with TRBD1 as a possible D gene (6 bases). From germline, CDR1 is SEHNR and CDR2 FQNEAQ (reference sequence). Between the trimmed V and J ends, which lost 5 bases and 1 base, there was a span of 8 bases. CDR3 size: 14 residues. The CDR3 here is CASSQTGNTGELFF. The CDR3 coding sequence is TGTGCCAGCAGCCAGACAGGGAACACCGGGGAGCTGTTTTTT. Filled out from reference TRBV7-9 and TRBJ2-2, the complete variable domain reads DTGVSQNPRHKITKRGQNVTFRCDPISEHNRLYWYRQTLGQGPEFLTYFQNEAQLEKSRLLSDRFSAERPKGSFSTLEIQRTEQGDSAMYLCASSQTGNTGELFFGEGSRLTVL.

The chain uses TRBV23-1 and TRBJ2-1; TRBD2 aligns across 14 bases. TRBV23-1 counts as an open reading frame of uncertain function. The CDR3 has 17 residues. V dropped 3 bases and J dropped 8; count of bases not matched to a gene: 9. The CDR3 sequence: CASSHQTSGGAGDEQFF. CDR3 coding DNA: TGCGCCAGCAGTCACCAGACTAGCGGGGGGGCCGGAGATGAGCAGTTCTTC.

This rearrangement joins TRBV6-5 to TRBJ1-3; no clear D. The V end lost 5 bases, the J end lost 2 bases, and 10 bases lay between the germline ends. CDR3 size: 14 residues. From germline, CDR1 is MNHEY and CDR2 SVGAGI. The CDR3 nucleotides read TGTGCCAGCAGTCACCAGAATGCTGGAAACACCATATATTTT. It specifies CASSHQNAGNTIYF.

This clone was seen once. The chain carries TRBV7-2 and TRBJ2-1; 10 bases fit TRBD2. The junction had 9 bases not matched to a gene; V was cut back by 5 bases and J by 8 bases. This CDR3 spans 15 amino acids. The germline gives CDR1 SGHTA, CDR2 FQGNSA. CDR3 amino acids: CASSPSGGGFYEQFF. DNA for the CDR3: TGTGCCAGCAGCCCGAGCGGGGGGGGCTTTTATGAGCAGTTCTTC.

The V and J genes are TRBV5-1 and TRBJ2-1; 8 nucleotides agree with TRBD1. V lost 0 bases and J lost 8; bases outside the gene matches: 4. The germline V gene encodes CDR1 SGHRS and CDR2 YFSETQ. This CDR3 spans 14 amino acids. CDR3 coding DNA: TGCGCCAGCAGCTTGGGGGACAGGCCCCATGAGCAGTTCTTC. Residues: CASSLGDRPHEQFF. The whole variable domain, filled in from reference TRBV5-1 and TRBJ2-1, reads KAGVTQTPRYLIKTRGQQVTLSCSPISGHRSVSWYQQTPGQGLQFLFEYFSETQRNKGNFPGRFSGRQFSNSRSEMNVSTLELGDSALYLCASSLGDRPHEQFFGPGTRLTVL.

This chain's CDR3 is CASSPSGQAQETQYF. The CDR3 region has the DNA TGCGCCAGCAGCCCTTCGGGACAAGCTCAAGAGACCCAGTACTTC. The gene calls are TRBV4-3 and TRBJ2-5, with D possibly being TRBD1 (6 bases). Germline V gives CDR1 LGHNA, CDR2 YSLEER. The CDR3 is 15 residues long. Between the trimmed V and J ends, which lost 4 bases and 2 bases, there was a span of 14 bases.

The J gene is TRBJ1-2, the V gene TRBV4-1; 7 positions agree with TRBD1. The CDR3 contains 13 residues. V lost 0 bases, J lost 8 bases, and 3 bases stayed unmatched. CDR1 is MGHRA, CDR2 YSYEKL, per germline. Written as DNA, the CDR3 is TGCGCCAGCAGCCAAGATCAGGGGGAGGGCTACACCTTC. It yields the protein CASSQDQGEGYTF.